This T cell receptor beta chain stems from a study of T cells in Graves' hyperthyroidism and ophthalmopathy. What was amplified from RNA transcripts were TCR beta CDR3 regions. The study used the HTBI primer set for a first-round RT-PCR of the TCR CDR3. TCRdb ran MiXCR on the multiplex PCR reads and lists one entry per CDR3 protein. The table shows roughly 580,000 distinct CDR3 sequences, with roughly 13% occurring only once. Germline V lookup: CDR1 SGHNT, CDR2 YYREEE (reference sequence). V dropped 0 bases and J dropped 2; count of bases not matched to a gene: 7. The CDR3 consists of 17 residues. The sample, blood from the first hyperthyroidism diagnosis, precedes any ophthalmopathy symptoms.

This TCR came from a woman in her twenties or thirties with Graves' hyperthyroidism that later progressed to Graves' ophthalmopathy. The rearrangement links TRBV5-4 to TRBJ2-7, with TRBD2 matching over 11 bases. Sequenced: blood. CDR3 nucleotides: TGTGCCAGCAGCTTGGGACTGACTAGCGGGGTGCCCTACGAGCAGTACTTC. Its protein product is CASSLGLTSGVPYEQYF.